Listed below are T cell receptor beta chains from one sample, sequenced in a study of read filtering for tumor transcriptome and immune sequencing. TCRdb fed the reads into MiXCR, producing one record per CDR3 protein. The sample gives tens of thousands of distinct CDR3 sequences, around a fifth of which show up once; 10% to 12% is in the top ten. The sample taken for sequencing was a population of CD138-negative cells sorted from bone marrow. The receptors were gathered from a donor at least 40 years old with multiple myeloma. The CDR3 runs from the conserved cysteine through the conserved F or W. A D gene is named only where the DNA matches it firmly. Clone sizes are given selectively: once, few, many, or a class where the clone is expanded.

TRBJ2-1,NA,TRBV7-6,NA,TGTGCCAGCAGCGTCGGTTCTTACGATGAGCAGTTCTTC,CASSVGSYDEQFF
TRBJ2-2,TRBD2,TRBV19,few,TGTGCCAGTAGTAGAGCGGGGACTAACACCGGGGAGCTGTTTTTT,CASSRAGTNTGELFF
TRBJ2-1,TRBD2,TRBV18,many,TGTGCCAGCTCACCCGGGGGGTACAATGAGCAGTTCTTC,CASSPGGYNEQFF
TRBJ2-1,TRBD2,TRBV28,many,TGTGCCAGCAGTTCGTCTAGCGGGGGGTACAATGAGCAGTTCTTC,CASSSSSGGYNEQFF
TRBJ2-5,NA,TRBV2,many,TGTGCCAGCGGTACCGGGAGCCAAGAGACCCAGTACTTC,CASGTGSQETQYF
TRBJ2-7,NA,TRBV6-6,NA,TGTGCCAGCACTGGTAGCTCCTACGAGCAGTACTTC,CASTGSSYEQYF
TRBJ2-1,NA,TRBV19,many,TGTGCCAGTAGTATAGAGAGTCTACCACCCTACAATGAGCAGTTCTTC,CASSIESLPPYNEQFF
TRBJ1-1,NA,TRBV5-1,many,TGCGCCAGCAGCTTGGTACCGGGGGTGACGAACACTGAAGCTTTCTTT,CASSLVPGVTNTEAFF
TRBJ2-1,NA,TRBV4-1,many,TGCGCCAGCAGCCAAGACCACCGGGACCCGGCCTACAATGAGCAGTTCTTC,CASSQDHRDPAYNEQFF
TRBJ2-7,TRBD1,TRBV19,NA,TGTGCCAGTACCATTGGACAGGGGGGTGAGCAGTACTTC,CASTIGQGGEQYF
TRBJ1-6,NA,TRBV6-6,few,TGTGCCAGCAGTTACGGGGCACTGTCCAATTCACCCCTCCACTTT,CASSYGALSNSPLHF
TRBJ2-1,NA,TRBV14,many,TGTGCCAGCAGCCAAGTTCGGTACAATGAGCAGTTCTTC,CASSQVRYNEQFF
TRBJ2-3,NA,TRBV28,many,TGTGCCAGCAGTACCCCCGGGGCGCCTAGCACAGATACGCAGTATTTT,CASSTPGAPSTDTQYF
TRBJ2-7,TRBD1,TRBV7-9,many,TGTGCCAGCAGCTTCACACAGGGGTACCACGAGCAGTACTTC,CASSFTQGYHEQYF
TRBJ2-3,TRBD1,TRBV2,NA,TGTGCCAGCACTCCCCTGCGGACAGGGGGCATCTCAGATACGCAGTATTTT,CASTPLRTGGISDTQYF
TRBJ2-3,TRBD2,TRBV20-1,NA,TGCAGTGCTACCGATTTGGGGACTAGAAAGGTTAGGGCCACAGATACGCAGTATTTT,CSATDLGTRKVRATDTQYF
TRBJ2-2,TRBD1,TRBV29-1,many,TGCAGCGTTGGGGGACAGGGGTCCGGGGAGCTGTTTTTT,CSVGGQGSGELFF
TRBJ1-5,NA,TRBV20-1,many,TGCAGTGCTAGAGATAGGAATGAGAAACGGGAGCCCCAGCATTTT,CSARDRNEKREPQHF
TRBJ1-5,NA,TRBV6-1,many,TGTGCCAGCAAGGGGCCCAATCAGCCCCAGCATTTT,CASKGPNQPQHF
TRBJ2-5,NA,TRBV11-2,many,TGTGCCAGCAGCTTAGGGTTAACCCGGGCGGCCCAGTACTTC,CASSLGLTRAAQYF
TRBJ1-5,TRBD1,TRBV3-1,NA,TGTGCCAGCAGTAGGACAGGGAGACAGCCCCAGCATTTT,CASSRTGRQPQHF
TRBJ2-7,NA,TRBV7-9,NA,TGTGCCAGCAGCTTAGAGGGTAGGAGCTCCTACGAGCAGTACTTC,CASSLEGRSSYEQYF
TRBJ1-1,NA,TRBV29-1,NA,TGCAGCGTTGCCCGAATAAACACTGAAGCTTTCTTT,CSVARINTEAFF
TRBJ2-1,NA,TRBV20-1,NA,TGCAGCTCTAGTTTTTATAGCGGCTACAATGAGCAGTTCTTC,CSSSFYSGYNEQFF
TRBJ1-1,NA,TRBV6-1,few,TGTGCCAACCGGGGGCCCACTGAAGCTTTCTTT,CANRGPTEAFF
TRBJ2-1,TRBD1,TRBV5-1,many,TGCGCCAGCAGCGTCCGGGACAGGGGGAGGAATGAGCAGTTCTTC,CASSVRDRGRNEQFF
TRBJ1-5,TRBD1,TRBV6-2/TRBV6-3,few,TGTGCCAGCAGGTGGACAGGGACAAGCAATCAGCCCCAGCATTTT,CASRWTGTSNQPQHF
TRBJ2-7,NA,TRBV29-1,many,TGCAGCGTCACGAGGGGGTACGAGCAGTACTTC,CSVTRGYEQYF
TRBJ2-7,TRBD1,TRBV11-2,many,TGTGCCAGCAGCGCCGGGACAGGAAAGTCCTACGAGCAGTACTTC,CASSAGTGKSYEQYF
TRBJ1-6,TRBD1,TRBV7-3,NA,TGTGCCGGCAGCTCGACAGGGTCACGTTCACCCCTCCACTTT,CAGSSTGSRSPLHF
TRBJ2-4,NA,TRBV28,few,TGTGCCAGCAGTTTGGTAGCTTCCAAAAACATTCAGTACTTC,CASSLVASKNIQYF
TRBJ2-5,NA,TRBV15,NA,TGTGCCACCAGCAGAGATCTGAAAGAGACCCAGTACTTC,CATSRDLKETQYF
TRBJ2-3,NA,TRBV2,many,TGTGCCAGCAGTTCTATTAGAGGCGGGGCCTACACAGATACGCAGTATTTT,CASSSIRGGAYTDTQYF
TRBJ1-6,NA,TRBV11-3,many,TGTGCCAGCAGCTTATCGGTTAGTCGGGATTCACCCCTCCACTTT,CASSLSVSRDSPLHF
TRBJ2-5,NA,TRBV6-5,NA,TGTGCCAGCAGTTCCGGCTGGGCGGAAGAGACCCAGTACTTC,CASSSGWAEETQYF
TRBJ2-5,TRBD1,TRBV5-5,many,TGTGCCAGCCACAGGGGTGTGGAAGAGACCCAGTACTTC,CASHRGVEETQYF
TRBJ2-7,TRBD1,TRBV29-1,many,TGCAGCGTTCAGGGGGCCTACGAGCAGTACTTC,CSVQGAYEQYF
TRBJ1-2,NA,TRBV7-9,many,TGTGCCAGCACCCGGATGTCCGATCCTCCAGTCTTC,CASTRMSDPPVF
TRBJ1-1,NA,TRBV10-3,many,TGTGCCACAGGGCGCAACACTGAAGCTTTCTTT,CATGRNTEAFF
TRBJ2-1,TRBD1,TRBV18,many,TGTGCCAGCTCTCTAGACAGGGATGAGCAGTTCTTC,CASSLDRDEQFF
TRBJ2-1,NA,TRBV5-1,few,TGCGCCAGCAGCTTGAGGACGGCCGGAGACAATGAGCAGTTCTTC,CASSLRTAGDNEQFF
TRBJ2-3,NA,TRBV12-3/TRBV12-4,many,TGTGCCAGCAGTTTTGTCAGGTCTCTTCTCACAGATACGCAGTATTTT,CASSFVRSLLTDTQYF
TRBJ2-7,NA,TRBV18,many,TGTGCCAGCTCACCAGCGAGTTCCCACGAGCAGTACTTC,CASSPASSHEQYF
TRBJ2-3,NA,TRBV5-1,many,TGCGCCAGCAGCTTCACAGGGAGCACAGATACGCAGTATTTT,CASSFTGSTDTQYF
TRBJ1-3,TRBD1,TRBV5-6,NA,TGTGCCAGCAGCTCGGACAGGATGGGGAACACCATATATTTT,CASSSDRMGNTIYF
TRBJ2-7,TRBD1,TRBV6-6,NA,TGTGCCAGCAGTTACCCCCCCCGCAGGGGGAGTAGCTACGAGCAGTACTTC,CASSYPPRRGSSYEQYF
TRBJ2-3,NA,TRBV24-1,NA,TGTGCCACCAGTGTTTCCAGACAGCTACAAGATACGCAGTATTTT,CATSVSRQLQDTQYF
TRBJ2-5,TRBD2,TRBV5-1,many,TGCGCCAGCAGCTTTCTAGCGGGGCCACAAGAGACCCAGTACTTC,CASSFLAGPQETQYF
TRBJ1-1,NA,TRBV25-1,many,TGTGCCAGCAAAAGTCAGAACACTGAAGCTTTCTTT,CASKSQNTEAFF
TRBJ1-5,NA,TRBV6-6,NA,TGTGCCAGCAGTTACGATGGGTCGCGTCAGCCCCAGCATTTT,CASSYDGSRQPQHF
TRBJ1-3,NA,TRBV7-2,few,TGTGCCAGCAGCCGGGGTATGGGTTCTGGAAACACCATATATTTT,CASSRGMGSGNTIYF
TRBJ2-5,NA,TRBV11-2,few,TGTGCCAGCAGCCGACTGAGGCCTCGGGAGACCCAGTACTTC,CASSRLRPRETQYF
TRBJ2-7,TRBD1,TRBV27,many,TGTGCCAGCAGTGACAGGGGGCGAGGGGGCGAGCAGTACTTC,CASSDRGRGGEQYF
TRBJ2-7,NA,TRBV11-2,NA,TGTGCCAGCAGCCCTTGGGTGGGCAGAACCTACGAGCAGTACTTC,CASSPWVGRTYEQYF
TRBJ1-1,NA,TRBV6-5,many,TGTGCCAGCAGTTACTTCCCTCCCCGCGAAGCTTTCTTT,CASSYFPPREAFF
TRBJ2-7,NA,TRBV7-2,many,TGTGCCAGCAGCCCCATGGGATATTTCTACGAGCAGTACTTC,CASSPMGYFYEQYF
TRBJ2-3,NA,TRBV12-3/TRBV12-4,many,TGTGCCAGCAGTTTGAGAGGTGCCACAGATACGCAGTATTTT,CASSLRGATDTQYF
TRBJ2-5,TRBD2,TRBV29-1,few,TGCAGCGTACCAAGCCGGACTAGCTCGGAGACCCAGTACTTC,CSVPSRTSSETQYF
TRBJ1-1,NA,TRBV20-1,NA,TGCAGTGCTAGGCTAAGGAGGGGGACTGAAGCTTTCTTT,CSARLRRGTEAFF